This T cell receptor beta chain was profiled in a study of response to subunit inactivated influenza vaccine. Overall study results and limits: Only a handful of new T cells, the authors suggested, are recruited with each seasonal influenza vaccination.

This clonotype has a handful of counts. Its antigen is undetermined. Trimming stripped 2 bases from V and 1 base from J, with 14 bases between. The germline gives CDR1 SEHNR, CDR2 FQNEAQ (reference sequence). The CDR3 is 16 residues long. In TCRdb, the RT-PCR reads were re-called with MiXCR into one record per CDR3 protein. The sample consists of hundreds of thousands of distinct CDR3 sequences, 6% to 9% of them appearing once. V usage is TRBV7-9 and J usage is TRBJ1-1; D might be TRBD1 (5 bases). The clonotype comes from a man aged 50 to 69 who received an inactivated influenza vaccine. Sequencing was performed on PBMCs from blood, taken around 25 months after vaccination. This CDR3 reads CASSLPPGRPNTEAFF. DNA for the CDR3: TGTGCCAGCAGCTTACCCCCGGGACGGCCGAACACTGAAGCTTTCTTT.